This T cell receptor beta chain was observed in a study of cytomegalovirus exposure and HLA in healthy donors (dated by TCRdb to 2016 to 2017). A note on the overall study: In an earlier analysis of under 600 of the donors, 276 Gb of sequence data and 90 million to 130 million unique TCR beta sequences from about 179 million T cells were reported. An early release that covered 640 HLA-typed donors contained approximately 290 gigabases of sequencing data and approximately 85 million unique TCR sequences. Of the roughly 430 genotyped donors, about 80% fell in the genetic ancestry cluster associated with self-reported Caucasian donors. The study was designed to test whether signatures of past pathogen exposure could be identified by cataloging public T cell receptors. The study used immunosequencing to profile the T cell repertoires of 666 subjects and linked those repertoires to cytomegalovirus serostatus. Besides the first cohort of 550 to 750 subjects, a separate validation cohort made up of about 120 different subjects was used. To predict cytomegalovirus infection status, the study combined high-throughput TCR immunosequencing, statistical association of individual TCRs with disease status, and machine learning. To study patterns of TCR occurrence, a later analysis re-analyzed previously published TCR beta repertoires from 666 donors and added high-resolution HLA genotyping. In the later analysis, no new phenotypic data were used to find candidate immune exposures; instead, reliance was placed on TCR beta sequences and their occurrence across donors. To decide whether each TCR beta V gene segment behaved as functional or pseudogenic, an earlier analysis of approximately 600 of the donors relied on high-throughput TCR beta sequencing. Alongside the repertoire data, information on donor age, sex, ethnicity and CMV serostatus was compiled. Genome-wide SNP genotypes for about three fifths of the 666 donors were used in a later genetic analysis, which treated that subset as a discovery cohort. All discovery cohort repertoires had been generated on a single sequencing platform. HLA typing covered class I and class II loci at four-digit resolution. The number of typed donors differed by locus: roughly 629-640 for A, B, C, DRB1 and DQB1; approximately 520 for DQA1; around 580 for DPA1; and roughly 490 for DPB1. Roughly 5 DR-DQ haplotypes were handled as single units for association and clustering, since linkage in the cohort was strong. Among about 410 genotyped donors of the cohort, an average of approximately 200,000 unique TCR beta nucleotide sequences was sequenced per donor, of which about 18% were non-productive.

Remarks on this clone: No cognate antigen has been identified for it. No much larger clonotype is one base removed from it; base qualities were not supplied.

The cohort consisted of 650 to 850 healthy bone marrow donors. Cohort members were all nominally healthy when sampled, although unrecorded immune exposures were likely present. The donor was CMV seropositive and belonged to the group of about 290 seropositive cohort members. A peripheral blood sample was provided by each donor, and peripheral blood mononuclear cells were used for TCR beta sequencing. Genomic DNA was extracted from the blood cell samples with the Qiagen DNeasy Blood Extraction Kit. Receptor amplification or capture employed the immunoSEQ multiplex PCR assay. A mixture of 60 forward primers for TCR Vbeta segments and 13 reverse primers for TCR Jbeta segments was used in the multiplex PCR. The CDR3 region of rearranged TCR beta genes was amplified from genomic DNA with a multiplex PCR assay. The amplified TCR beta libraries were sequenced on the Illumina HiSeq System as 87-base-pair reads. The published analysis was carried out like this. In a later analysis, 77 million or so unique TCR beta chains were counted across the 650 to 750 repertoires, and approximately 11 million of these chains were shared by at least two donors. Raw reads were error-corrected and collapsed into unique sequences with a nearest-neighbor algorithm that merged closely related sequences to remove PCR and sequencing errors. CDR3 sequences were aligned to IMGT reference sequences to assign V, D and J gene segments. For a sequence to be retained, at least a six-nucleotide match to both a V gene segment and a J gene segment was required. Rearrangements were called productive when the CDR3 lacked stop codons and stayed in frame with V and J; all others were non-productive. Following IMGT convention, CDR3 was defined as the stretch from the second conserved V-encoded cysteine up to the conserved J-encoded phenylalanine. In an earlier analysis of around 640 of the donors, sequences lacking an unambiguous match to a single V gene segment were excluded. In an earlier analysis of about 590 of the donors, a V segment was called functional when productive rearrangements were above 56.7%, and segregating when the standard deviation between donors exceeded 5%. A statistical classification framework was developed to diagnose cytomegalovirus status using the catalog of TCR beta chain sequences. A later analysis assigned V and J genes by comparing TCR nucleotide sequences with IMGT/GENE-DB human TR gene sequences. A later analysis assigned CDR3 sequences and most-parsimonious VDJ recombination scenarios with the TCRdist pipeline. In a later analysis, each TCR beta chain was defined by its CDR3 amino acid sequence together with its V-gene family, and reads lacking a unique V-gene family were excluded. A later analysis removed 550 to 700 highly shared, low-generation-probability nucleotide sequences to deal with suspected cross-contamination and a sequencing artifact. For each public chain, a later analysis derived a clonal expansion index from normalized ranks of inferred template counts within each repertoire. Generation probabilities in a later analysis came from a VDJ recombination model fitted to out-of-frame rearrangements, and those results were checked against IGoR. Hypergeometric tests were used in a later analysis to score TCR-TCR, TCR-HLA and TCR-CMV co-occurrence, with a repertoire-size bias correction applied to the TCR pairs. To estimate false discovery rates, a later analysis permuted the HLA or CMV assignments 20 times. In a later analysis, co-occurring TCRs were grouped with DBSCAN, and TCRdist sequence similarity was added when clustering was performed within HLA-allele-positive subsets. For co-occurrence clustering, repertoires with fewer than 30,000 or more than 120,000 public chains were excluded, along with about five repertoires with anomalous nucleotide sharing. TCRdb stores this immuneACCESS table with in-frame sequences only. Part of the clones is absent; in the studies checked, under half of the shortfall reflects unresolved V genes, and no reason is known for the rest. V, J and clone size are those of that table, while D and trimming were read from the DNA. The sample has about 180,000 clones on record, 70% to 85% of them singletons. 0.95% to 1.5% of the sample comes from the top ten.

Points the paper makes about the study in general: The classifier was reported to diagnose cytomegalovirus status with high specificity and sensitivity in both the original and validation cohorts. Immune exposure information for the cohort was limited to CMV serostatus. Most CMV-associated TCR beta chains appeared to be HLA-restricted in a later analysis, and the HLA associations seemed to be driven largely by CMV exposure. The authors suggested that the approach could potentially be extended to other disease states and immunological phenotypes. Because some donors lacked HLA typing at each locus, the association tests relied only on the typed subset. In vitro tests confirmed that a few of the cytomegalovirus-associated TCR beta chains recognize cytomegalovirus antigens. An earlier analysis of 450 to 750 of the donors showed that most TCR beta V segments appeared in productive rearrangements either about 87% or about 30% of the time, which broadly matched IMGT annotations. The study gave a list of roughly 150 TCR beta chains associated with cytomegalovirus. In a later analysis, HLA-associated TCR beta chains were found to be more clonally expanded and to have lower generation probabilities than equally common non-associated chains. Compared with the approximately 720-donor mean, donors in an Asian-associated ancestry cluster had fewer N-insertions in productive TCRs, according to a later genetic analysis. When HLA alleles, especially DR and DQ, strongly co-occurred, TCR associations were difficult to assign to individual alleles. According to a later analysis, parvovirus B19, influenza, CMV and Epstein-Barr virus appeared linked to several top co-occurrence clusters. Some IMGT-functional V segments, including TRBV6-2 and TRBV6-3, could not be told apart with the 87-base-pair reads, so those segments were excluded. Across donors, most TCR sequences were observed very rarely, whereas some public TCRs were present in many individuals. Correlated functional status among segregating V segments might be attributable to linkage disequilibrium, but an unknown experimental factor could not be ruled out. In a later genetic analysis, a missense DCLRE1C variant was associated with V-gene and J-gene trimming of TCR beta chains, and the association was replicated in an independent cohort. In a later analysis, some 17,000 TCR beta sequences were associated with specific HLA alleles at a false discovery rate of 0.05. According to a later analysis, TCR association rates differed among HLA loci, with DRB1 alleles showing the most associated TCRs and HLA-C alleles showing the fewest. A further reported finding was that TCR beta sequences accurately predicted the HLA-A and HLA-B alleles for most subjects in the first cohort. The cohort was sequenced for TCR beta chains only, and without alpha or paired-chain data the features that could be detected were limited. The sequencing pipeline was judged likely to have produced a cluster of highly shared sequence variants as a technical artifact. Seventeen rarely observed V segments, including chromosome 9 orphons, were excluded from the earlier analysis of approximately 500 of the donors because counts were too low. Sequencing depth was assumed to be roughly uniform across donors in the presence/absence analyses, though that assumption may not hold.

The CDR3 measures 14 amino acids from cysteine to phenylalanine. Only CDR3 DNA remains: 42 bases, in frame from the first base. Trimming removed 4 bases from V and 2 bases from J, leaving 11 bases between the germline ends. Based on the germline V gene, the CDR1 and CDR2 sequences are SGHNT and YENEEA. Recombination joined TRBV11-3 with TRBJ2-5, and perhaps TRBD1 as D gene, on 5 matching bases. This clonotype originated in a girl aged 2 to 10 in good health and CMV-seropositive. The sequencing sample was made of PBMCs. Here is the DNA: TGTGCCAGCAGCTCACGACAGATACAAGAGACCCAGTACTTC. Its product reads: CASSSRQIQETQYF.